The 5 T cell receptor beta chains below all came from one sample that was sequenced in a study of shared clonotypes between healthy human individuals. Produced via immunoSEQ multiplex PCR; TCRdb's table is partial and in-frame only. The sample carries some 1,100,000 clones, around 78% recorded once. Sequencing was performed on memory CD4+ T cells from PBMCs. Subset meaning: CD45RA-negative fraction. The receptors here all came from a man aged 18-30 years in good health. Some clones in this sample may be carry-over from other donors' samples.

The rearrangement joins TRBV10-2 to TRBJ2-2; D is perhaps TRBD1 (5 bases). Trimming left V 8 bases short and J 7 bases short, with 20 bases between. The CDR3 runs 15 residues. The germline gives CDR1 WSHSY, CDR2 SAAADI. CDR3 sequence: CASSLGQAFGGELFF. In DNA, the CDR3 is TGCGCCAGCTCCCTGGGGCAGGCTTTCGGCGGGGAGCTGTTTTTT.

This clone was observed a single time. The chain couples TRBV7-2 to TRBJ2-2; a possible D gene is TRBD1 (5 bases). The CDR3 sequence is 15 residues long. Trimming pared 6 bases from V and 0 bases from J, leaving 11 bases between. CDR1 and CDR2 (germline): SGHTA, FQGNSA. CDR3 region: CASRVRGPNTGELFF. For the CDR3, the DNA is TGTGCCAGCAGGGTAAGGGGCCCGAACACCGGGGAGCTGTTTTTT.

Of note for this clone: The identical CDR3 is also encoded by other nucleotide sequences in the sample. The chain recombines TRBV5-1 with TRBJ1-4; maybe TRBD1 (5 bases). Between the trimmed V and J ends, which lost 4 bases and 5 bases, there was a span of 15 bases. The CDR3 has 15 residues. The germline V gene encodes CDR1 SGHRS and CDR2 YFSETQ. The CDR3 here is CASSPQGRENEKLFF. The CDR3 DNA reads TGCGCCAGCAGCCCCCAGGGAAGAGAAAATGAAAAACTGTTTTTT.

The genes are TRBV14 and TRBJ1-1; D unclear. CDR1 and CDR2 from the germline V gene are SGHDN and FVKESK. V was shortened by 4 bases and J by 1 base, with 7 bases between the two germline ends. CDR3 length: 13 amino acids. In DNA, the CDR3 is TGTGCCAGCAGCCTCACAGAGAACACTGAAGCTTTCTTT. Protein product: CASSLTENTEAFF.

Remarks on this clone: Distinct nucleotide sequences in the sample also encode this CDR3. The rearrangement links TRBV29-1 to TRBJ1-1; D ambiguous. Trimming removed 7 bases at V and 1 base at J, with 7 bases between. The CDR3 length is 11 residues. Germline V gene sequence: CDR1 SQVTM, CDR2 ANQGSEA. DNA of the CDR3: TGCAGCGCCGGTGAGAACACTGAAGCTTTCTTT. Translation: CSAGENTEAFF.